This passage covers 20 T cell receptor beta chains from one sample sequenced in a study of blood T cell repertoires in COVID-19. The table came from immunoSEQ multiplex PCR; TCRdb's copy has only in-frame clones and leaves some out. The sample lists 100,000 to 150,000 clones, around 80% occurring once. Sequenced input: peripheral blood. The receptors originated from a woman between 55 and 75 years old with acute or convalescent COVID-19.

The CDR3 coding sequence is TGTGCCAGCACCCCATTGCTCGGGGATAAACTGTTTTTT. Translation gives CASTPLLGDKLFF. The gene calls are TRBV6-6 and TRBJ1-4; D gene uncertain. Trimming pared 7 bases from V and 11 bases from J, leaving 17 bases between. The V gene's germline CDR1 is MNHNY and CDR2 SVGAGI (reference sequence). The CDR3 covers 13 residues.

This clone was counted only a few times. The V gene is TRBV3-1 (or the pseudogene TRBV3-2), the J gene TRBJ1-2, with D perhaps matching TRBD1 (6 bases). Germline CDR1 is LGHDT and CDR2 is YNNKEL (reference sequence). The CDR3 contains 15 residues. The V end was cut by 4 bases, the J end by 7 bases, with 19 bases between. In DNA, the CDR3 is TGTGCCAGCAGCCCGGTCCTTCAGGGGATCGGTGGCTACACCTTC. It translates to CASSPVLQGIGGYTF.

The rearrangement joins TRBV19 to TRBJ1-2; no definite D call. This CDR3 is 16 amino acids long. Germline-derived CDR1 and CDR2 are LNHDA and SQIVND (reference sequence). The V end was cut by 6 bases, the J end by 6 bases, with 23 bases between. CDR3 sequence: CASRLMVGAAENGYTF. The CDR3 region has the DNA TGTGCCAGTAGACTTATGGTTGGAGCGGCAGAGAATGGCTACACCTTC.

J is TRBJ1-5 and V is TRBV9, with TRBD1 matching 7 bases. J lost 0 bases, V lost 4 bases, and 4 bases had no gene match. This CDR3 is built from 15 residues. The germline gives CDR1 SGDLS, CDR2 YYNGEE. The DNA of the CDR3 is TGTGCCAGCAGCACGACAGGGAATAGCAATCAGCCCCAGCATTTT. It translates to CASSTTGNSNQPQHF.

V and J are TRBV5-1 and TRBJ1-2; the D is unclear. Per germline, CDR1 SGHRS and CDR2 YFSETQ. V was cut by 4 bases and J by 0 bases, with 13 bases left in between. The CDR3 covers 15 residues. CDR3 protein: CASSRDGKANYGYTF. In DNA, the CDR3 is TGCGCCAGCAGCCGGGATGGTAAAGCTAACTATGGCTACACCTTC.

This rearrangement joins TRBV13 to TRBJ2-5; TRBD2 might be the D (6 bases). Germline lookup yields CDR1 PRHDT and CDR2 FYEKMQ (reference sequence). The CDR3 has 16 residues. V was clipped by 5 bases and J by 0 bases, with 16 bases between them. This CDR3 is CASSLLRASDQETQYF. As DNA, the CDR3 is TGTGCCAGCAGCCTTCTCCGGGCTAGCGACCAAGAGACCCAGTACTTC.

J is TRBJ1-2 and V is TRBV27, with 7 bases identical to TRBD1. The ends lost 5 bases at V and 5 bases at J; junction bases unmatched: 5. This CDR3 is 13 amino acids long. CDR1 is MNHEY and CDR2 is SMNVEV in the germline V gene (reference sequence). In nucleotides, the CDR3 is TGTGCCAGCAGTCCCGGGACAGTGTATGGCTACACCTTC. It specifies CASSPGTVYGYTF.

The rearrangement joins TRBV18 to TRBJ1-6; D is possibly TRBD1 (6 bases). Germline-derived CDR1 and CDR2 are KGHSH and LQKENI. The germline V and J ends were trimmed by 0 bases and 7 bases, with 16 bases remaining between them. This CDR3 is 17 amino acids long. The DNA for the CDR3 is TGTGCCAGCTCACCACCGGGCAGGGGATCACGGAATTCACCCCTCCACTTT. It specifies CASSPPGRGSRNSPLHF.

This chain uses TRBV4-1 with TRBJ1-2, with no clear D. V was shortened by 2 bases and J by 6 bases, with 13 bases between the two germline ends. Looked up from germline, CDR1 is MGHRA and CDR2 is YSYEKL. This CDR3 comprises 14 residues. CDR3 nucleotides: TGCGCCAGCAGCCAATACTCGGGGTTCAATGGCTACACCTTC. It specifies CASSQYSGFNGYTF.

The chain couples TRBV7-9 to TRBJ1-3; D ambiguous. V lost 2 bases and J 0 bases, leaving 8 bases between the germline ends. The CDR3 spans 15 residues. Germline assignment: CDR1 SEHNR and CDR2 FQNEAQ (reference sequence). The CDR3 DNA follows: TGTGCCAGCAGCTTACACTCGAGCTCTGGAAACACCATATATTTT. Residues: CASSLHSSSGNTIYF.

The V gene is TRBV5-5, the J gene TRBJ1-1; D may be TRBD1 (6 bases). The CDR3 consists of 15 residues. CDR1 SGHKS and CDR2 YYEKEE come from the germline V gene (reference sequence). The V gene lost 1 base and the J gene lost 0 bases, with 10 bases spanning the gap. CDR3: CASSLWDTMNTEAFF. CDR3 nucleotide sequence: TGTGCCAGCAGCTTGTGGGACACTATGAACACTGAAGCTTTCTTT.

The J gene is TRBJ2-1, the V gene TRBV6-2 or TRBV6-3; 8 bases are shared with TRBD2. This CDR3 has 16 amino acids. Germline V lookup: CDR1 MNHEY, CDR2 SVGEGT. The V and J ends lost 4 bases and 6 bases, in that order; junction bases with no gene match: 11. CDR3 sequence reads: CASSLAPGGRSNEQFF. The CDR3 DNA reads TGTGCCAGCAGTTTAGCCCCGGGGGGGCGAAGCAATGAGCAGTTCTTC.

The chain combines TRBV11-2 with TRBJ2-5; 8 nucleotides match TRBD2. CDR3 size: 15 residues. V gave up 3 bases and J gave up 5 bases; unmatched junction bases: 8. The germline CDR1 and CDR2 sequences are SGHAT and FQNNGV. CDR3 sequence reads: CASSFSERGLETQYF. As DNA, the CDR3 is TGTGCCAGCAGCTTCTCGGAGCGGGGGTTGGAGACCCAGTACTTC.

CDR3 in amino acids: CASSSGDNSPLHF. The CDR3 DNA is TGTGCCAGCAGTTCAGGGGATAATTCACCCCTCCACTTT. The genes are TRBV12-3 or TRBV12-4 and TRBJ1-6; D might be TRBD1 (6 bases). V was cut by 4 bases and J by 5 bases, with 6 bases left in between. CDR3 length: 13 residues.

In DNA, the CDR3 is TGTGCCAGCAGCCTTGGACAGGACGCTTACAATGAGCAGTTCTTC. It translates to CASSLGQDAYNEQFF. The chain recombines TRBV5-4 with TRBJ2-1; 7 bases line up with TRBD1. The CDR3 is made up of 15 amino acids. In germline, CDR1 is SGHNT, CDR2 YYREEE (reference sequence). Trimming removed 4 bases from V and 4 bases from J; junction bases left unmatched: 8.

The chain uses TRBV5-1 and TRBJ2-5; TRBD2 matches at 8 bases. V lost 4 bases and J lost 5; bases outside the gene matches: 7. Germline V gene lookup returns CDR1 SGHRS and CDR2 YFSETQ. The CDR3 loop spans 14 amino acids. The CDR3 nucleotides are TGCGCCAGCAGCCCCCAGGGCGGGGGGGAGACCCAGTACTTC. Translation: CASSPQGGGETQYF.

The chain couples TRBV19 to TRBJ2-3; 10 bases are shared with TRBD1. V shed 6 bases, J shed 3 bases, and the junction held 6 bases outside the gene matches. CDR3 length: 15 residues. Germline CDR1 is LNHDA and CDR2 is SQIVND (reference sequence). This CDR3 is CASRDRGQSTDTQYF. In DNA form, the CDR3 reads TGTGCCAGTAGAGACAGGGGGCAGAGTACAGATACGCAGTATTTT.

V usage is TRBV6-2 or TRBV6-3 and J usage is TRBJ2-7, with a weak D call TRBD2 (6 bases). The germline V gene has CDR1 MNHEY and CDR2 SVGEGT. The CDR3 extends over 15 amino acids. Trimming cost V 1 base and J 5 bases, with 15 bases left between them. CDR3 region: CASSYFRGNTNEQYF. The CDR3 DNA reads as TGTGCCAGCAGTTACTTTCGGGGGAATACCAACGAGCAGTACTTC.

This chain connects TRBV30 to TRBJ2-5, with D perhaps TRBD1 (5 bases). V shed 0 bases and J shed 4 bases, with 9 bases lying between them. Germline-derived CDR1 and CDR2 are GTSNPN and SVGIG (reference sequence). CDR3 size: 13 residues. The CDR3 region is CAWSVGQGETQYF. CDR3 DNA sequence: TGTGCCTGGAGTGTAGGGCAGGGAGAGACCCAGTACTTC.

The chain has TRBV30 and TRBJ1-1; D is possibly TRBD1 (6 bases). The CDR3 loop spans 13 amino acids. The germline gives CDR1 GTSNPN, CDR2 SVGIG (reference sequence). V was clipped by 0 bases and J by 5 bases, with 10 bases between them. CDR3: CAWSVSGVTEAFF. DNA for the CDR3: TGTGCCTGGAGTGTTTCAGGGGTTACTGAAGCTTTCTTT. Variable domain in full (rest from reference TRBV30 and TRBJ1-1): SQTIHQWPATLVQPVGSPLSLECTVEGTSNPNLYWYRQAAGRGLQLLFYSVGIGQISSEVPQNLSASRPQDRQFILSSKKLLLSDSGFYLCAWSVSGVTEAFFGQGTRLTVV.